Given below is one T cell receptor beta chain in context. This sample stems from a study of blood T cell repertoires in COVID-19. Germline CDR1 and CDR2: MNHNS and SASEGT. V lost 5 bases and J lost 6; bases outside the gene matches: 2. This CDR3 is 13 amino acids long. Assay used: immunoSEQ multiplex PCR; TCRdb lists only in-frame clones, some missing. Here the sample spans 30,000 to 35,000 clones, around 80% being singletons. This clonotype was obtained from a woman aged 60-75 years with acute or convalescent COVID-19. Source material: peripheral blood. The chain couples TRBV6-1 to TRBJ1-5, with TRBD1 identical over 9 bases. CDR3 in DNA: TGTGCCAGCAGTACACAGGGGGCTCAGCCCCAGCATTTT. It encodes CASSTQGAQPQHF.